Presented here are 9 T cell receptor beta chains from one specimen sequenced in a study of T cell repertoires in cytomegalovirus infection. In TCRdb, the reads were re-called with MiXCR into one record per CDR3 protein. The sample includes about 830,000 distinct CDR3 sequences, roughly 33% of them seen just once. No antigen is known for these receptors. The sample in question was cultured CD8+ T cells from PBMCs, obtained from culture after CMV antigen stimulation. These receptors were obtained from a human donor in good health (CMV status not recorded). Some clones in this sample may be carry-over from other donors' samples.

This clonotype was detected only a few times. The gene calls are TRBV7-9 and TRBJ1-2; a possible D gene is TRBD1 (5 bases). Per germline, CDR1 SEHNR and CDR2 FQNEAQ (reference sequence). V lost 5 bases and J 6 bases, leaving 16 bases between the germline ends. The CDR3 is 14 amino acids. CDR3 sequence reads: CASSGQGWEHGYTF. CDR3 DNA: TGTGCCAGCAGCGGGCAGGGTTGGGAGCATGGCTACACCTTC.

Of note for this clonotype: A junction end diverges from the germline sequence, so it may reflect a read error. The rearrangement joins TRBV7-7 to TRBJ2-1; TRBD1 might be the D (5 bases). The germline gives CDR1 SSHAT, CDR2 FNYEAQ (reference sequence). The CDR3 is 15 amino acids. CDR3 amino acids: CASSLNGASYNEQFF. The CDR3 DNA is TGTGCTAGCAGCTTAAATGGGGCTTCCTACAATGAGCAGTTCTTC. Complete variable domain (other parts from reference TRBV7-7 and TRBJ2-1): GAGVSQSPRYKVTKRGQDVTLRCDPISSHATLYWYQQALGQGPEFLTYFNYEAQPDKSGLPSDRFSAERPEGSISTLTIQRTEQRDSAMYRCASSLNGASYNEQFFGPGTRLTVL.

The sample holds a few counts of this clonotype. The chain combines TRBV24-1 with TRBJ2-1; D is unresolved. With 7 bases removed from V and 0 bases from J, the gap between germline ends came to 9 bases. The germline V gene encodes CDR1 KGHDR and CDR2 SFDVKD. The CDR3 totals 14 residues. DNA of the CDR3: TGTGCCACCAGGAAGGGTGACTCCTACAATGAGCAGTTCTTC. It encodes CATRKGDSYNEQFF.

The rearrangement uses TRBV27 and TRBJ2-3; 9 bases agree with TRBD2. Trimming removed 2 bases from V and 3 bases from J; junction bases left unmatched: 12. The CDR3 is 18 amino acids. The germline gives CDR1 MNHEY, CDR2 SMNVEV (reference sequence). CDR3 bases: TGTGCCAGCAGTTTAGCGGGGGGGTACAGAAGGGTTACAGATACGCAGTATTTT. Translated, it gives CASSLAGGYRRVTDTQYF.

V and J are TRBV10-2 and TRBJ2-7, with a tentative D call TRBD1 (6 bases). Between the trimmed V and J ends, which lost 0 bases and 0 bases, there was a span of 12 bases. CDR3 length: 16 amino acids. From germline, CDR1 is WSHSY and CDR2 SAAADI. CDR3 bases: TGCGCCAGCAGTGAGTCGAGCGTGGACAGCTCCTACGAGCAGTACTTC. It specifies CASSESSVDSSYEQYF.

J is TRBJ1-1 and V is TRBV6-6; no definite D call. Trimming pared 5 bases from V and 7 bases from J, leaving 20 bases between. CDR3 length: 15 residues. Per the germline V gene, CDR1 is MNHNY and CDR2 is SVGAGI (reference sequence). The CDR3 DNA sequence: TGTGCCAGCAGTCCCACCTTGACGGCGGTCCTTGAAGCTTTCTTT. Amino acids: CASSPTLTAVLEAFF.

V is TRBV20-1 and J is TRBJ2-5, with D possibly being TRBD1 (6 bases). Germline V gene lookup returns CDR1 DFQATT and CDR2 SNEGSKA (reference sequence). V lost 3 bases and J 5 bases, leaving 16 bases between the germline ends. The CDR3 spans 14 residues. The CDR3 DNA follows: TGCAGTGCTAGGGATTCAGGGGCCGAGGAGACCCAGTACTTC. It specifies CSARDSGAEETQYF.

J is TRBJ2-1 and V is TRBV4-2; 14 bases align to TRBD2. The CDR3 contains 16 residues. The germline gives CDR1 LGHNA, CDR2 YNFKEQ. After removal of 0 bases from V and 6 bases from J, the junction contained 1 base not matched to a gene. CDR3 sequence (DNA): TGTGCCAGCAGCCAAGAGACTAGCGGGGGGGCCAATGAGCAGTTCTTC. Translation: CASSQETSGGANEQFF.

This clonotype was picked up one time. The J gene is TRBJ2-2, the V gene TRBV10-1; 7 bases agree with TRBD2. V shed 3 bases, J shed 2 bases, and the junction held 12 bases outside the gene matches. The germline V gene encodes CDR1 WNHNN and CDR2 SYGVQD (reference sequence). The CDR3 has 18 residues. CDR3: CASSEKAGKGLNTGELFF. The CDR3 DNA reads TGCGCCAGCAGTGAAAAAGCGGGAAAGGGTCTAAACACCGGGGAGCTGTTTTTT.